The T cell receptor beta chain under discussion was sequenced for a study of blood T cell repertoires in COVID-19. Germline assignment: CDR1 DFQATT and CDR2 SNEGSKA (reference sequence). V lost 3 bases to trimming and J lost 0 bases, with 12 bases between them. This CDR3 spans 16 amino acids. This clone was detected once. Per the original methods: From reference gene primer amplification, estimates of nucleated cell counts were derived. Method: immunoSEQ multiplex PCR; TCRdb's copy keeps in-frame clones and lacks some. From that table come the V and J calls and clone size; the DNA was used to work out D and trimming. There are about 170,000 clones in the sample; 89% occur only once, and about 0.8% lies in the top ten.

Sample: PBMCs or T cells enriched from blood (not recorded which). This clonotype originated in a woman aged 18-29 years who had recovered from COVID-19. J is TRBJ2-6 and V is TRBV20-1; the D gene is possibly TRBD1 (5 bases). The CDR3 region has the DNA TGCAGTGCTAGTTTGACAGACCGCTCTGGGGCCAACGTCCTGACTTTC. Residues: CSASLTDRSGANVLTF.